What follows are 19 T cell receptor beta chains derived from one specimen sequenced in a study of graft-versus-host responses after intestinal transplantation. Libraries were prepared by immunoSEQ multiplex PCR; TCRdb keeps only in-frame clonotypes and omits some of them. Altogether around 100,000 clones are present, roughly 92% being singletons, with the ten largest covering approximately 0.25%. Their target antigens are unknown. The sequencing here drew on unstimulated CD4+ T cells sorted from spleen or lymph node cells, taken before transplant. These receptor sequences come from a human donor who was the organ donor for an intestinal transplant.

V gene TRBV7-9 combines with J gene TRBJ2-1; TRBD2 matches 7 bases. Germline V gene lookup returns CDR1 SEHNR and CDR2 FQNEAQ (reference sequence). This CDR3 has 13 residues. Losses at the gene ends were 3 bases for V and 9 bases for J; bases not matched to a gene: 5. The CDR3 reads CASSFRLAGEQFF. Here the CDR3 DNA reads TGTGCCAGCAGCTTCCGACTAGCAGGTGAGCAGTTCTTC.

The V call is TRBV6-1, the J call TRBJ1-3; no firm D call. V lost 2 bases and J 7 bases, leaving 12 bases between the germline ends. This CDR3 has 14 residues. Germline lookup yields CDR1 MNHNS and CDR2 SASEGT. The chain's CDR3 is CASSESGWYNTIYF. The DNA of the CDR3 is TGTGCCAGCAGTGAATCGGGTTGGTACAACACCATATATTTT.

This chain uses TRBV6-1 with TRBJ2-7; no clear D. V shed 6 bases and J shed 5 bases, with 11 bases lying between them. The CDR3 loop spans 12 amino acids. Germline V gives CDR1 MNHNS, CDR2 SASEGT. The CDR3 protein is CASSPSGHEQYF. The CDR3 DNA reads TGTGCCAGCAGCCCGTCGGGCCACGAGCAGTACTTC.

V usage is TRBV10-2 and J usage is TRBJ2-3; D possibly corresponds to TRBD2 (6 bases). Germline CDR1 is WSHSY and CDR2 is SAAADI. CDR3 size: 15 residues. V was shortened by 3 bases and J by 0 bases, with 10 bases between the two germline ends. The CDR3 sequence: CASSDGGFSTDTQYF. Written as DNA, the CDR3 is TGCGCCAGCAGTGATGGGGGGTTTAGCACAGATACGCAGTATTTT.

The chain links TRBV6-1 to TRBJ2-5; TRBD1 matches at 10 bases. This CDR3 is 14 amino acids long. V shed 0 bases and J 11 bases; nucleotides not matched to a gene: 6. The germline V gene encodes CDR1 MNHNS and CDR2 SASEGT. The CDR3 loop is CASSEAGQGVKQYF. CDR3 nucleotides: TGTGCCAGCAGTGAAGCCGGACAGGGGGTAAAGCAGTACTTC.

CDR3 amino acids: CASSLVGPPNYGYTF. In DNA, the CDR3 is TGTGCCAGCAGCTTGGTGGGACCTCCTAACTATGGCTACACCTTC. The rearrangement joins TRBV5-4 to TRBJ1-2, with TRBD1 as a possible D gene (5 bases). CDR1 and CDR2 (germline): SGHNT, YYREEE (reference sequence). The CDR3 is made up of 15 amino acids. Trimming cost V 0 bases and J 0 bases, with 9 bases left between them. Looking up the rest from reference TRBV5-4 and TRBJ1-2 gives the full variable domain: ETGVTQSPTHLIKTRGQQVTLRCSSQSGHNTVSWYQQALGQGPQFIFQYYREEENGRGNFPPRFSGLQFPNYSSELNVNALELDDSALYLCASSLVGPPNYGYTFGSGTRLTVV.

The count of this clone is one. The chain has TRBV30 and TRBJ2-3; weak D call: TRBD2 (5 bases). Trimming removed 0 bases at V and 4 bases at J, with 11 bases between. CDR3 length: 14 residues. CDR1 GTSNPN and CDR2 SVGIG come from the germline V gene (reference sequence). CDR3 sequence reads: CAWSVLDLPDTQYF. The CDR3 nucleotides read TGTGCCTGGAGTGTACTAGATCTGCCAGATACGCAGTATTTT.

This sequence joins TRBV29-1 and TRBJ2-7, with 8 bases matching TRBD1. This CDR3 is 13 amino acids long. V was pared by 6 bases and J by 6 bases, with 10 bases of the junction left unmatched. Germline-derived CDR1 and CDR2 are SQVTM and ANQGSEA. CDR3 sequence: CSVIQGGSGEQYF. CDR3 DNA: TGCAGCGTAATACAGGGGGGATCTGGCGAGCAGTACTTC.

This chain connects TRBV15 to TRBJ2-1; 7 bases are a match to TRBD2. V was pared by 3 bases and J by 7 bases, with 9 bases of the junction left unmatched. In germline, CDR1 is LNHNV, CDR2 YYDKDF (reference sequence). This CDR3 spans 15 amino acids. Here the CDR3 reads CATSSRGGPGNEQFF. In DNA form, the CDR3 reads TGTGCCACCAGCAGTCGGGGAGGGCCTGGGAATGAGCAGTTCTTC.

This chain connects TRBV4-1 to TRBJ2-5; D uncertain. Germline V gives CDR1 MGHRA, CDR2 YSYEKL. The CDR3 spans 13 residues. V lost 2 bases and J 0 bases, leaving 4 bases between the germline ends. The CDR3, as DNA: TGCGCCAGCAGCCAATTAGACCAAGAGACCCAGTACTTC. Translating gives CASSQLDQETQYF.

The V gene is TRBV30, the J gene TRBJ1-2, with 7 bases that match TRBD1. The CDR3 spans 13 residues. CDR1 and CDR2 (germline): GTSNPN, SVGIG (reference sequence). J lost 4 bases, V lost 3 bases, and 5 bases had no gene match. The CDR3 loop reads CAWSYRGIYGYTF. CDR3 coding DNA: TGTGCCTGGAGCTACAGGGGCATCTATGGCTACACCTTC.

This clone was picked up one time. V and J are TRBV10-3 and TRBJ1-1; 9 nucleotides line up with TRBD1. The V segment lost 6 bases and the J segment 5 bases; nucleotides outside the gene matches: 7. CDR3 length equals 14 residues. Germline V gene data show CDR1 as ENHRY and CDR2 as SYGVKD. In nucleotides, the CDR3 is TGTGCCATCAGGACGGACAGGGGAAGGACTGAAGCTTTCTTT. As protein: CAIRTDRGRTEAFF.

This rearrangement joins TRBV2 to TRBJ2-7, with 8 bases identical to TRBD2. V was clipped by 5 bases and J by 1 base; unmatched bases: 4. Looked up from germline, CDR1 is SNHLY and CDR2 is FYNNEI. The CDR3 totals 14 residues. The CDR3 loop is CASSRIAGSYEQYF. CDR3 DNA: TGTGCCAGCAGTCGGATAGCGGGATCCTACGAGCAGTACTTC.

V and J are TRBV4-2 and TRBJ2-3, with D uncertain. This CDR3 contains 14 residues. The germline V and J ends were trimmed by 3 bases and 6 bases, with 13 bases remaining between them. Germline V gene sequence: CDR1 LGHNA, CDR2 YNFKEQ. The CDR3 reads CASSHDLTTDTQYF. CDR3 coding DNA: TGTGCCAGCAGCCATGATTTAACTACGGATACGCAGTATTTT.

This clone was detected a few times. CDR3 residues: CASSETGTSEYEQYF. As DNA, the CDR3 is TGTGCCAGCAGCGAAACCGGGACTAGCGAGTACGAGCAGTACTTC. The chain employs TRBV9 and TRBJ2-7, with 10 bases identical to TRBD2. V trimming: 3 bases; J trimming: 4 bases; junction bases outside the gene matches: 7. The CDR3 is made up of 15 amino acids. Per the germline V gene, CDR1 is SGDLS and CDR2 is YYNGEE.

This clone was found once. The chain employs TRBV28 and TRBJ2-7, with D perhaps matching TRBD1 or TRBD2 (5 bases each). The germline V gene encodes CDR1 MDHEN and CDR2 SYDVKM. This CDR3 has 14 amino acids. V shed 1 base and J shed 3 bases, with 10 bases lying between them. The CDR3, as DNA: TGTGCCAGCAGTTTATTGCCGGGGCGCTACGAGCAGTACTTC. Translation gives CASSLLPGRYEQYF.

Details on this clone: Mismatch with germline at one junction end may stem from a read error. The chain carries TRBV28 and TRBJ2-5, with D perhaps matching TRBD2 (6 bases). Germline V gene sequence: CDR1 MDHEN, CDR2 SYDVKM. The CDR3 runs to 12 residues. CDR3 in amino acids: CASSEVPGSRHF. The DNA of the CDR3 is TGTGCCAGCAGTGAGGTTCCCGGGAGCCGTCACTTC.

The CDR3 is CASSSRAGSNEQFF. The CDR3 DNA follows: TGCGCCAGCAGCTCGAGAGCGGGATCCAATGAGCAGTTCTTC. The chain uses TRBV5-1 and TRBJ2-1; TRBD2 aligns across 7 bases. CDR3 length equals 14 residues. V lost 3 bases to trimming and J lost 6 bases; unmatched junction nucleotides: 6. Germline lookup yields CDR1 SGHRS and CDR2 YFSETQ.

CDR3 region: CASSFDGSSYNEQFF. In DNA form, the CDR3 reads TGCGCCAGCAGCTTCGACGGGAGCTCCTACAATGAGCAGTTCTTC. This chain joins TRBV5-1 and TRBJ2-1, with D perhaps TRBD2 (6 bases). From germline, CDR1 is SGHRS and CDR2 YFSETQ. Trimming cost V 2 bases and J 0 bases, with 9 bases left between them. This CDR3 region has 15 residues.